This T cell receptor (beta chain) was recorded in a study of brain T cells in children with intractable seizures. Surgery cases with the highest brain T cell transcript signatures were chosen for sequencing. Study-wide points: HCMV serostatus was not known, and viral specificity came from CDR3 similarity only.

Turning to this clone: The antigen is undetermined. No conserved phenylalanine or tryptophan ends this CDR3, so it is likely a read error. The limits of the CDR3 on the DNA are not certain, so only TCRdb's listed CDR3 is given.

Sequencing used immunoSEQ multiplex PCR; TCRdb keeps in-frame clones, though not all of them. The table records roughly 120,000 clones, 94% of them present only once. The length of the CDR3 is 9 amino acids, counting both ends. Sample: peripheral blood, taken at surgery. The TCR originated in a boy under two years old with hemimegalencephaly and intractable seizures. The V and J genes are TRBV21-1 and TRBJ2-4. TRBV21-1 is a documented pseudogene. This chain's CDR3 is CASSKGFPP.